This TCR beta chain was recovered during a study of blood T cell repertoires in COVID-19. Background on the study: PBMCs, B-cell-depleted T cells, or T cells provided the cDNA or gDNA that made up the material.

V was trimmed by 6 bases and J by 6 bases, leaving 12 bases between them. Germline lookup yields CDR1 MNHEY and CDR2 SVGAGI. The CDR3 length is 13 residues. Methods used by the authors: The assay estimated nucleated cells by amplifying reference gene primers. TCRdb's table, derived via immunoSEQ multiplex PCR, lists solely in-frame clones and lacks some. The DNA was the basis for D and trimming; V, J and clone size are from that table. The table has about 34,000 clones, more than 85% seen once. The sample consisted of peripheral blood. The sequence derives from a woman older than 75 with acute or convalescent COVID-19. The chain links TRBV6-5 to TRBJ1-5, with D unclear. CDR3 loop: CASSYTERQPQHF. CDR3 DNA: TGTGCCAGCAGCTATACCGAACGTCAGCCCCAGCATTTT.